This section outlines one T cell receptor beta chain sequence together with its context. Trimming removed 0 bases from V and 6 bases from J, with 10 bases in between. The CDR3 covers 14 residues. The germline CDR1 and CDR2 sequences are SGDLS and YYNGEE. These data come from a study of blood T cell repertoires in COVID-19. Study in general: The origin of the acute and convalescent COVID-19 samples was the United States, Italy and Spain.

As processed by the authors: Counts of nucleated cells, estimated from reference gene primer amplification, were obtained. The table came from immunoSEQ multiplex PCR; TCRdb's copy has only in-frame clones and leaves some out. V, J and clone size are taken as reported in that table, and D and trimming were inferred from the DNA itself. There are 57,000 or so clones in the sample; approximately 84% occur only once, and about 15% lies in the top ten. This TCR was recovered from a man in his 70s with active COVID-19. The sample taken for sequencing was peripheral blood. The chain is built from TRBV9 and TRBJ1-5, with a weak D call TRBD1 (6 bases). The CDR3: CASSVAEGGQPQHF. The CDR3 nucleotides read TGTGCCAGCAGCGTAGCTGAAGGGGGTCAGCCCCAGCATTTT. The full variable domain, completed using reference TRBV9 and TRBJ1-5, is DSGVTQTPKHLITATGQRVTLRCSPRSGDLSVYWYQQSLDQGLQFLIQYYNGEERAKGNILERFSAQQFPDLHSELNLSSLELGDSALYFCASSVAEGGQPQHFGDGTRLSIL.